The 27 T cell receptor beta chains reported below all come from one sample, sequenced in a study of shared clonotypes between healthy human individuals. The method was immunoSEQ multiplex PCR; TCRdb's version includes in-frame clones alone and lacks a portion of them. The data contain a few million clones, approximately 96% of them seen just once; the ten biggest clones take up about 0.13%. Sequencing was performed on naive CD4+ T cells sorted from blood. The subset: CD45RA+ positively selected. These receptors were obtained from a man aged 18 to 35 in good health.

The V and J genes are TRBV7-3 and TRBJ2-1; D not certain. The CDR3 is 15 residues long. Germline V CDR1 and CDR2: SGHTA, FQGTGA. Trimming cost V 1 base and J 5 bases, with 12 bases left between them. The CDR3 nucleotides read TGTGCCAGCAGCTTAAGGGTCTTTTCCAACAATGAGCAGTTCTTC. This gives the protein CASSLRVFSNNEQFF.

This rearrangement joins TRBV2 to TRBJ1-5; no clear D gene. This CDR3 has 15 amino acids. Trimming removed 1 base from V and 1 base from J, with 8 bases in between. CDR1 SNHLY and CDR2 FYNNEI come from the germline V gene. The CDR3 here is CASSEGMESNQPQHF. CDR3 DNA: TGTGCCAGCAGTGAAGGTATGGAAAGCAATCAGCCCCAGCATTTT.

The rearrangement links TRBV7-2 to TRBJ1-2; tentative D call: TRBD1 (5 bases). V lost 3 bases, J lost 4 bases, and 12 bases lay in between. The CDR3 runs to 14 residues. CDR1 SGHTA and CDR2 FQGNSA come from the germline V gene. The chain's CDR3 is CASSFETVSYGYTF. CDR3 coding DNA: TGTGCCAGCAGCTTCGAGACAGTTAGCTATGGCTACACCTTC.

The V call is TRBV5-1, the J call TRBJ2-3; D is uncertain. The germline CDR1 and CDR2 sequences are SGHRS and YFSETQ. CDR3 length: 16 residues. The germline V and J ends were trimmed by 3 bases and 0 bases, with 14 bases remaining between them. CDR3 in amino acids: CASSYGRTSSTDTQYF. The CDR3 coding sequence is TGCGCCAGCAGCTACGGACGGACCTCTAGCACAGATACGCAGTATTTT.

The chain combines TRBV27 with TRBJ2-7; D possibly uses TRBD1 or TRBD2 (5 bases each). Germline V CDR1 and CDR2: MNHEY, SMNVEV (reference sequence). The CDR3 spans 15 residues. The V end was cut by 3 bases, the J end by 2 bases, with 14 bases between. For the CDR3, the DNA is TGTGCCAGCAGTTTTCGGTGGGACGGCGCCTACGAGCAGTACTTC. Residues: CASSFRWDGAYEQYF.

Comment on this clone: Additional DNA sequences in this sample encode the identical CDR3. The chain recombines TRBV11-3 with TRBJ2-3; D gene ambiguous. Germline lookup yields CDR1 SGHNT and CDR2 YENEEA. The CDR3 consists of 12 residues. Between the trimmed V and J ends, which lost 0 bases and 5 bases, there was a span of 3 bases. CDR3 in amino acids: CASSLDRDTQYF. CDR3 in DNA: TGTGCCAGCAGCTTAGATCGAGATACGCAGTATTTT. Looking up the rest from reference TRBV11-3 and TRBJ2-3 gives the full variable domain: EAGVVQSPRYKIIEKKQPVAFWCNPISGHNTLYWYLQNLGQGPELLIRYENEEAVDDSQLPKDRFSAERLKGVDSTLKIQPAELGDSAVYLCASSLDRDTQYFGPGTRLTVL.

The chain is built from TRBV30 and TRBJ2-1; 8 bases line up with TRBD2. This CDR3 region has 13 residues. Germline-derived CDR1 and CDR2 are GTSNPN and SVGIG (reference sequence). CDR3 sequence (DNA): TGTGCTCGTAAAGCGGGGGTTTACAATGAGCAGTTCTTC. Translation: CARKAGVYNEQFF.

The chain uses TRBV30 and TRBJ1-3, with D perhaps matching TRBD1 (5 bases). Germline CDR1 is GTSNPN and CDR2 is SVGIG (reference sequence). The CDR3 is made up of 15 amino acids. Trimming pared 4 bases from V and 0 bases from J, leaving 13 bases between. Here the CDR3 DNA reads TGTGCCTGGATGGGGGGGGTTCTCTCTGGAAACACCATATATTTT. Its protein product is CAWMGGVLSGNTIYF.

The genes are TRBV5-1 and TRBJ2-1; 7 bases agree with TRBD2. Germline loops: CDR1 SGHRS, CDR2 YFSETQ. The junction had 8 bases not matched to a gene; V was cut back by 4 bases and J by 7 bases. This CDR3 is built from 14 residues. This CDR3 reads CASSKGGPGNEQFF. For the CDR3, the DNA is TGCGCCAGCAGCAAGGGAGGGCCGGGTAATGAGCAGTTCTTC.

This clone was observed once. This chain links TRBV25-1 with TRBJ2-2; 8 bases agree with TRBD2. Germline V gives CDR1 MGHDK, CDR2 SYGVNS. V lost 5 bases and J lost 6; bases outside the gene matches: 5. This CDR3 comprises 14 residues. The DNA of the CDR3 is TGTGCCAGCAGTCTCCGGACTAGCCCCGGGGAGCTGTTTTTT. As protein: CASSLRTSPGELFF. The full variable domain, in which reference TRBV25-1 and TRBJ2-2 provide the parts outside the CDR3, is EADIYQTPRYLVIGTGKKITLECSQTMGHDKMYWYQQDPGMELHLIHYSYGVNSTEKGDLSSESTVSRIRTEHFPLTLESARPSHTSQYLCASSLRTSPGELFFGEGSRLTVL.

The V gene is TRBV6-5, the J gene TRBJ2-7; 10 positions match TRBD1. V shed 6 bases and J 8 bases; nucleotides not matched to a gene: 4. This CDR3 comprises 12 residues. CDR1 is MNHEY, CDR2 SVGAGI, per germline. The CDR3 protein is CASRGQGWQQYF. The CDR3 DNA sequence: TGTGCCAGCAGGGGACAGGGGTGGCAGCAGTACTTC.

The rearrangement uses TRBV28 and TRBJ2-4; the match to TRBD1 covers 7 bases. Trimming at V came to 1 base and at J to 6 bases, leaving 12 bases not matched to a gene. Germline lookup yields CDR1 MDHEN and CDR2 SYDVKM. The CDR3 sequence is 17 residues long. The CDR3, as DNA: TGTGCCAGCAGTTTATTGGCCCGGGGACAGACGACAAACATTCAGTACTTC. Its translation: CASSLLARGQTTNIQYF.

The chain couples TRBV4-2 to TRBJ1-6; D gene unclear. Germline V lookup: CDR1 LGHNA, CDR2 YNFKEQ. The germline V and J ends were trimmed by 0 bases and 9 bases, with 6 bases remaining between them. The CDR3 runs to 13 residues. The CDR3 nucleotides read TGTGCCAGCAGCCAAGAACCGGGTTCACCCCTCCACTTT. It is translated as CASSQEPGSPLHF.

The chain recombines TRBV7-2 with TRBJ2-7; 9 nucleotides align to TRBD2. The CDR3 spans 15 residues. Germline V gene lookup returns CDR1 SGHTA and CDR2 FQGNSA. Trimming removed 5 bases from V and 5 bases from J; junction bases left unmatched: 10. CDR3 in amino acids: CASSTDGGRDHEQYF. CDR3 in DNA: TGTGCCAGCAGCACCGACGGCGGGAGGGACCACGAGCAGTACTTC.

This clone was detected once. This sequence joins TRBV7-2 and TRBJ2-5, with 13 bases that match TRBD2. V lost 5 bases, J lost 5 bases, and 5 bases stayed unmatched. The CDR3 consists of 15 residues. CDR1 and CDR2 from the germline V gene are SGHTA and FQGNSA. In nucleotides, the CDR3 is TGTGCCAGCAGCCCACGGGGACTAGCGGGGGAGACCCAGTACTTC. Translation gives CASSPRGLAGETQYF. Supplemented by reference TRBV7-2 and TRBJ2-5, the full variable domain reads GAGVSQSPSNKVTEKGKDVELRCDPISGHTALYWYRQSLGQGLEFLIYFQGNSAPDKSGLPSDRFSAERTGGSVSTLTIQRTQQEDSAVYLCASSPRGLAGETQYFGPGTRLLVL.

The chain has TRBV30 and TRBJ2-7, with 8 bases identical to TRBD2. Germline trimming cut 4 bases from V and 3 bases from J; bases unmatched to any gene: 11. CDR3 length: 15 residues. In germline, CDR1 is GTSNPN, CDR2 SVGIG (reference sequence). CDR3 protein: CAWIGTGGGFYEQYF. The CDR3 DNA sequence: TGTGCCTGGATCGGAACAGGCGGGGGGTTCTACGAGCAGTACTTC.

The chain has TRBV5-6 and TRBJ1-4; a possible D gene is TRBD1 (5 bases). The CDR3 contains 17 residues. From germline, CDR1 is SGHDT and CDR2 YYEEEE. The V end lost 4 bases, the J end lost 7 bases, and 23 bases lay between the germline ends. The CDR3 sequence: CASSRLQLGGGSEKLFF. The DNA for the CDR3 is TGTGCCAGCAGCCGATTACAACTCGGGGGAGGGAGTGAAAAACTGTTTTTT.

This CDR3 reads CASSEHLGLGNEQFF. The CDR3 nucleotides are TGCGCCAGCAGTGAACACCTTGGCTTAGGCAATGAGCAGTTCTTC. The chain couples TRBV10-1 to TRBJ2-1; D unclear. The V gene lost 3 bases and the J gene lost 6 bases, with 15 bases spanning the gap. The CDR3 consists of 15 residues. CDR1 is WNHNN and CDR2 is SYGVQD in the germline V gene (reference sequence).

Points on this clone: The sample contains more than one DNA sequence encoding this CDR3. The chain employs TRBV6-5 and TRBJ2-6; D gene unclear. Between the trimmed V and J ends, which lost 5 bases and 0 bases, there was a span of 8 bases. This CDR3 spans 15 amino acids. Germline CDR1 is MNHEY and CDR2 is SVGAGI. CDR3 DNA: TGTGCCAGCAGTAGGGATGGCTCTGGGGCCAACGTCCTGACTTTC. Residues: CASSRDGSGANVLTF.

This rearrangement joins TRBV5-4 to TRBJ1-6, with D possibly being TRBD1 (6 bases). In germline, CDR1 is SGHNT, CDR2 YYREEE (reference sequence). This CDR3 has 17 residues. V dropped 1 base and J dropped 7 bases, with 18 bases sitting between them. CDR3 bases: TGTGCCAGCAGCTTGAGGGCCCAACAGGGAAGGAATTCACCCCTCCACTTT. Its translation: CASSLRAQQGRNSPLHF.

The chain employs TRBV27 and TRBJ1-2; D possibly corresponds to TRBD1 (5 bases). The CDR3 runs to 14 residues. Germline assignment: CDR1 MNHEY and CDR2 SMNVEV (reference sequence). V was shortened by 5 bases and J by 7 bases, with 17 bases between the two germline ends. The CDR3 DNA reads as TGTGCCAGCAGTAATGGAAGGGGAAAGTCTGGCTACACCTTC. Translating gives CASSNGRGKSGYTF.

This chain joins TRBV19 and TRBJ2-1; 8 bases align to TRBD1. Germline CDR1 LNHDA, CDR2 SQIVND (reference sequence). The CDR3 has 11 residues. The J segment lost 14 bases and the V segment lost 4 bases, leaving 4 bases of the junction unmatched. CDR3 sequence reads: CASSTTGGKFF. Here the CDR3 DNA reads TGTGCCAGTAGTACAACAGGGGGTAAGTTCTTC.

This sequence joins TRBV7-2 and TRBJ2-1, with D perhaps matching TRBD1 (6 bases). The CDR3 length is 16 residues. Germline CDR1 is SGHTA and CDR2 is FQGNSA. V lost 2 bases to trimming and J lost 6 bases, with 17 bases between them. CDR3: CASSLSRTVGRNEQFF. CDR3 DNA: TGTGCCAGCAGCTTATCGAGGACAGTCGGGCGCAATGAGCAGTTCTTC.

V is TRBV5-4 and J is TRBJ2-2, with TRBD1 as a possible D gene (6 bases). V was pared by 4 bases and J by 0 bases, with 13 bases between. The CDR3 extends over 16 amino acids. CDR1 is SGHNT and CDR2 is YYREEE in the germline V gene (reference sequence). The CDR3 DNA reads TGTGCCAGCAGCATGGCAGGGGCTGCGAACACCGGGGAGCTGTTTTTT. Amino acids: CASSMAGAANTGELFF.

J is TRBJ1-1 and V is TRBV6-6, with TRBD1 as a possible D gene (5 bases). The CDR3 totals 13 residues. Germline CDR1 and CDR2: MNHNY and SVGAGI (reference sequence). Deletions cut 8 bases from V and 0 bases from J, with 10 bases between. DNA of the CDR3: TGTGCCAGCGGGGAGGGGATGAACACTGAAGCTTTCTTT. It encodes CASGEGMNTEAFF.

The gene calls are TRBV27 and TRBJ1-6; 8 positions agree with TRBD1. This CDR3 spans 15 amino acids. The V and J ends lost 6 bases and 7 bases, in that order; junction bases with no gene match: 8. Per the germline V gene, CDR1 is MNHEY and CDR2 is SMNVEV (reference sequence). The DNA for the CDR3 is TGTGCCAGCAGCGTACAGGGGGGGAACAATTCACCCCTCCACTTT. Translating gives CASSVQGGNNSPLHF.

The chain links TRBV5-1 to TRBJ2-1; D uncertain. Trimming shortened V by 8 bases and J by 0 bases, and 18 bases separated the two germline ends. Looked up from germline, CDR1 is SGHRS and CDR2 is YFSETQ. The CDR3 sequence is 16 residues long. The CDR3 sequence is CASSRVGYSSYNEQFF. As DNA, the CDR3 is TGCGCCAGTAGCCGGGTTGGGTACAGCTCCTACAATGAGCAGTTCTTC.